This note documents a single TCR beta chain sequence. Additional DNA sequences in this sample encode the identical CDR3. Here immunoSEQ multiplex PCR was the method, and the copy in TCRdb shows in-frame clones only, minus some. This table holds 25,000 to 35,000 clones, 80% to 90% found once. This specimen comes from a study of T cell changes during pregnancy in multiple sclerosis. The germline CDR1 and CDR2 sequences are SEHNR and FQNEAQ (reference sequence). The CDR3 loop spans 13 amino acids. Trimming cost V 1 base and J 4 bases, with 6 bases left between them. The sample was CD8+ T cells from peripheral blood mononuclear cells, taken in the second trimester of pregnancy. V and J are TRBV7-9 and TRBJ2-3, with D possibly matching TRBD1 (5 bases). This clonotype was sampled from a female donor with multiple sclerosis, enrolled in a pregnancy study. Written as DNA, the CDR3 is TGTGCCAGCAGCTTAGTAGGGGCAGATACGCAGTATTTT. It specifies CASSLVGADTQYF.